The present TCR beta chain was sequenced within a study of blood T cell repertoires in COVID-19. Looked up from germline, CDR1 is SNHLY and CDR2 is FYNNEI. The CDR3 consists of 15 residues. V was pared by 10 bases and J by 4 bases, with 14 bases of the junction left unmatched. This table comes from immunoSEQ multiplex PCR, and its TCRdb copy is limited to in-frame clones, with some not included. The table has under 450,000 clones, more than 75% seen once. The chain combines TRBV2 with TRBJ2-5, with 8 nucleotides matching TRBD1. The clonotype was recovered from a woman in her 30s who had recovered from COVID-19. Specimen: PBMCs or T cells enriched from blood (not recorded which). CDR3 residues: CATIGQGPKLETQYF. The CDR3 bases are TGTGCCACCATAGGACAGGGACCAAAATTAGAGACCCAGTACTTC.